This TCR beta chain is drawn from a study of T cells in Graves' hyperthyroidism and ophthalmopathy. Researchers amplified the TCR beta CDR3 regions from RNA transcripts. In the first-round RT-PCR of the TCR CDR3, the HTBI primer set was used. TCRdb called the multiplex PCR reads again in MiXCR, with one record for every CDR3 protein. The sample contains 300,000 to 450,000 distinct CDR3 sequences, around 16% of which appear only once. V trimming: 3 bases; J trimming: 10 bases; junction bases outside the gene matches: 5. The length of the CDR3 is 13 residues. Germline V gives CDR1 SEHNR, CDR2 FQNEAQ (reference sequence). From 8.5 to 10 ml of fresh peripheral blood, PBMCs were isolated. This clonotype was seen many times.

V is TRBV7-9 and J is TRBJ2-1; 8 bases align to TRBD2. Sequencing was performed on blood. The receptor comes from a woman in her late teens or twenties with Graves' hyperthyroidism that later progressed to Graves' ophthalmopathy. The CDR3 region is CASSFSGASEQFF. CDR3 sequence (DNA): TGTGCCAGCAGCTTTAGCGGGGCTTCGGAGCAGTTCTTC.